These 19 T cell receptor beta chains came from one sample sequenced in a study of cytomegalovirus exposure and HLA in healthy donors (dated by TCRdb to about 2017). The library was generated by the immunoSEQ multiplex PCR assay. For the multiplex PCR, a mixture combining 60 forward primers for TCR Vbeta segments and 13 reverse primers for TCR Jbeta segments was used. In its TCRdb copy, this immuneACCESS table keeps in-frame sequences only and misses some clones. Where compared with another copy, unresolved V genes explain less than half of these, and the others have no known cause. The sample data list about 140,000 clones, and around 82% of these were observed just once. Jointly, the top ten make up roughly 3.2% of the sample. The material sequenced was PBMCs. The source of these receptors is a man aged 18 to 30 in good health and CMV-seropositive.

This CDR3 is CASSSTADYGYTF. CDR3 nucleotide sequence: TGTGCCAGCAGTTCAACAGCCGACTATGGCTACACCTTC. The chain joins TRBV28 to TRBJ1-2; D is uncertain. Trimming took off 4 bases at V and 3 bases at J, with 9 bases between the two ends. CDR1 is MDHEN and CDR2 is SYDVKM in the germline V gene. This CDR3 is 13 amino acids long.

The chain recombines TRBV25-1 with TRBJ1-2; D gene ambiguous. CDR1 is MGHDK, CDR2 SYGVNS, per germline. Between the trimmed V and J ends, which lost 3 bases and 5 bases, there was a span of 7 bases. This CDR3 has 12 amino acids. DNA for the CDR3: TGTGCCAGCAGTGACACGGGGTATGGCTACACCTTC. As protein: CASSDTGYGYTF.

J is TRBJ1-1 and V is TRBV4-1, with unresolved D. V shed 4 bases and J shed 4 bases, with 13 bases lying between them. Germline V lookup: CDR1 MGHRA, CDR2 YSYEKL. The CDR3 is 14 residues long. The CDR3: CASSPGIAGTEAFF. The CDR3 nucleotides are TGCGCCAGCAGCCCGGGAATAGCAGGCACTGAAGCTTTCTTT.

This rearrangement joins TRBV18 to TRBJ2-7; unclear D gene. The CDR3 loop spans 13 amino acids. Per the germline V gene, CDR1 is KGHSH and CDR2 is LQKENI. Trimming shortened V by 6 bases and J by 2 bases, and 11 bases separated the two germline ends. The CDR3 coding sequence is TGTGCCAGCTCCCGTGACATCACCTACGAGCAGTACTTC. It is translated as CASSRDITYEQYF.

The chain recombines TRBV7-8 with TRBJ2-2, with 12 bases aligning to TRBD2. Losses at the gene ends were 4 bases for V and 8 bases for J; bases not matched to a gene: 8. CDR1 is SGHVS, CDR2 FQNEAQ, per germline. The length of the CDR3 is 16 residues. For the CDR3, the DNA is TGTGCCAGCAGCTCCCTAGCGGGAGGGGATGAGGGGGAGCTGTTTTTT. This gives the protein CASSSLAGGDEGELFF.

This clone was seen once. The J gene is TRBJ2-2, the V gene TRBV28, with 11 positions matching TRBD2. Germline V gene sequence: CDR1 MDHEN, CDR2 SYDVKM. There are 16 residues in the CDR3. Trimming took 3 bases from V and 4 from J; bases not matched to a gene: 4. CDR3 protein: CASSLSGTSGTGELFF. DNA of the CDR3: TGTGCCAGCAGTTTGAGCGGGACTAGCGGCACCGGGGAGCTGTTTTTT.

The CDR3 DNA sequence: TGTGCCATCAGTGAGTCTACGGTTTTGGACACTGAAGCTTTCTTT. Amino acids: CAISESTVLDTEAFF. The V and J genes are TRBV10-3 and TRBJ1-1; D call uncertain. The CDR3 is 15 residues long. In germline, CDR1 is ENHRY, CDR2 SYGVKD. V lost 0 bases to trimming and J lost 3 bases, with 11 bases between them.

V and J are TRBV10-3 and TRBJ1-1, with TRBD1 matching over 7 bases. The CDR3 extends over 14 amino acids. Losses at the gene ends were 4 bases for V and 0 bases for J; bases not matched to a gene: 2. Germline loops: CDR1 ENHRY, CDR2 SYGVKD. The CDR3 is CAISAQGVNTEAFF. CDR3 nucleotide sequence: TGTGCCATCAGTGCTCAGGGGGTGAACACTGAAGCTTTCTTT.

This rearrangement joins TRBV5-4 to TRBJ2-7, with TRBD2 matching over 10 bases. The germline CDR1 and CDR2 sequences are SGHNT and YYREEE (reference sequence). V lost 4 bases to trimming and J lost 1 base; unmatched junction nucleotides: 2. This CDR3 has 14 residues. CDR3 bases: TGTGCCAGCAGCGGGACTAGCGCTTCCTACGAGCAGTACTTC. Protein sequence: CASSGTSASYEQYF.

The chain links TRBV7-9 to TRBJ2-7; 8 nucleotides align to TRBD2. This CDR3 contains 14 residues. Trimming at V came to 6 bases and at J to 5 bases, leaving 9 bases not matched to a gene. From germline, CDR1 is SEHNR and CDR2 FQNEAQ (reference sequence). CDR3 loop: CASSLPGGPHEQYF. CDR3 sequence (DNA): TGTGCCAGCAGTTTACCGGGAGGGCCCCACGAGCAGTACTTC. Together with reference TRBV7-9 and TRBJ2-7, the CDR3 gives the full variable domain: DTGVSQNPRHKITKRGQNVTFRCDPISEHNRLYWYRQTLGQGPEFLTYFQNEAQLEKSRLLSDRFSAERPKGSFSTLEIQRTEQGDSAMYLCASSLPGGPHEQYFGPGTRLTVT.

The chain uses TRBV2 and TRBJ2-5; D gene ambiguous. This CDR3 region has 11 residues. Germline V gives CDR1 SNHLY, CDR2 FYNNEI. The V and J ends lost 7 bases and 5 bases respectively, with 8 bases between them. As DNA, the CDR3 is TGTGCCAGCACCCTCGGGGAGACCCAGTACTTC. It codes for CASTLGETQYF.

The CDR3 region has the DNA TGTGCCAGCAGCTTGGTTCGGGAAAGCACAGATACGCAGTATTTT. It is translated as CASSLVRESTDTQYF. This rearrangement joins TRBV5-4 to TRBJ2-3, with D possibly being TRBD2 (5 bases). This CDR3 region has 15 residues. V lost 0 bases and J lost 0, with 8 bases in between. CDR1 SGHNT and CDR2 YYREEE come from the germline V gene (reference sequence).

The chain combines TRBV28 with TRBJ2-5; D is ambiguous. The CDR3 spans 14 residues. Trimming removed 7 bases from V and 5 bases from J, with 17 bases in between. CDR1 MDHEN and CDR2 SYDVKM come from the germline V gene. CDR3 DNA: TGTGCCAGCATGGAAGGCTCACCGAGGGAGACCCAGTACTTC. The encoded protein is CASMEGSPRETQYF.

J is TRBJ2-7 and V is TRBV7-9; 12 bases match TRBD1. Germline values: CDR1 SEHNR, CDR2 FQNEAQ (reference sequence). The CDR3 is made up of 15 amino acids. With 5 bases clipped from V and 4 bases from J, the junction kept 6 bases outside the gene matches. The CDR3 nucleotides are TGTGCCAGCAGCATAGGGACAGGGGGCTGGTACGAGCAGTACTTC. This sequence encodes CASSIGTGGWYEQYF.

Here the CDR3 DNA reads TGTGCTAGTCCCTTAGGGCTTCCGGACTCCCGGGAGACCCAGTACTTC. It codes for CASPLGLPDSRETQYF. The J gene is TRBJ2-5, the V gene TRBV12-5; tentative D call: TRBD2 (5 bases). The CDR3 contains 16 residues. Germline lookup yields CDR1 LGHNT and CDR2 FRNRAP. Trimming took off 8 bases at V and 5 bases at J, with 24 bases between the two ends.

The chain has TRBV19 and TRBJ2-5; TRBD1 is a possible D gene (6 bases). This CDR3 comprises 13 residues. Trimming stripped 6 bases from V and 4 bases from J, with 12 bases between. Germline CDR1 and CDR2: LNHDA and SQIVND (reference sequence). CDR3 coding DNA: TGTGCCAGTAGCGTGGGACACCCAGAGACCCAGTACTTC. Translating it yields CASSVGHPETQYF.

The chain employs TRBV19 and TRBJ1-2, with D unresolved. Per germline, CDR1 LNHDA and CDR2 SQIVND (reference sequence). CDR3 length: 13 residues. V lost 3 bases and J lost 2, with 7 bases in between. CDR3 amino acids: CASSMGRNYGYTF. CDR3 DNA: TGTGCCAGTAGTATGGGCAGAAACTATGGCTACACCTTC.

This clone was recorded once. This chain connects TRBV27 to TRBJ2-7; TRBD2 is a possible D gene (5 bases). Germline CDR1 MNHEY, CDR2 SMNVEV (reference sequence). This CDR3 contains 11 residues. The germline V and J ends were trimmed by 3 bases and 6 bases, with 6 bases remaining between them. CDR3 loop: CASSFGIEQYF. CDR3 nucleotide sequence: TGTGCCAGCAGTTTCGGGATCGAGCAGTACTTC.

This clone qualifies as medium-sized. The CDR3 sequence is CASSPAIAEYNEQFF. CDR3 nucleotide sequence: TGTGCCAGCAGCCCTGCGATAGCGGAGTACAATGAGCAGTTCTTC. The chain combines TRBV5-4 with TRBJ2-1; D might be TRBD2 (6 bases). There are 15 residues in the CDR3. The V gene lost 4 bases and the J gene lost 4 bases, with 15 bases spanning the gap. CDR1 and CDR2 from the germline V gene are SGHNT and YYREEE (reference sequence).